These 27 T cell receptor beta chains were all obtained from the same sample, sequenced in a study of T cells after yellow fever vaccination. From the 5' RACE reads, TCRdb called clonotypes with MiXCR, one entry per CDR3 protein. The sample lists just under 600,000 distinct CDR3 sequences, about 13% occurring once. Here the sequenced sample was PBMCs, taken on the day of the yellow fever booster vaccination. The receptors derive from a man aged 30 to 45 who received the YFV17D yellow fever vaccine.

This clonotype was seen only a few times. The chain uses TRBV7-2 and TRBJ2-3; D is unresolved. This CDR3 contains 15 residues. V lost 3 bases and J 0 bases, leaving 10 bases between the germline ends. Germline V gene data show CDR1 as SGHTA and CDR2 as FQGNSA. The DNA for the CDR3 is TGTGCCAGCAGCTTCGGCCCGATTAGCACAGATACGCAGTATTTT. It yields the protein CASSFGPISTDTQYF.

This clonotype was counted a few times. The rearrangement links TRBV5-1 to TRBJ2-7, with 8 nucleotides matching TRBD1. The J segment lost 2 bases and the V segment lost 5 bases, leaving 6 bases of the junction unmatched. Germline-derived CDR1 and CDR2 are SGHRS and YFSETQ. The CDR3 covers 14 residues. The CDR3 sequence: CASSQGAVAYEQYF. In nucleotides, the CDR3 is TGCGCCAGCAGTCAGGGGGCGGTAGCCTACGAGCAGTACTTC.

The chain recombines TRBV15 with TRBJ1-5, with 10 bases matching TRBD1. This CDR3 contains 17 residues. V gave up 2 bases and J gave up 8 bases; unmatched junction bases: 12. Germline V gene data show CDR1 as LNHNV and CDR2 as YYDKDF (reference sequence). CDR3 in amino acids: CATSRPGQGTPKEPQHF. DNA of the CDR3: TGTGCCACCAGCAGACCGGGACAGGGGACCCCTAAGGAGCCCCAGCATTTT.

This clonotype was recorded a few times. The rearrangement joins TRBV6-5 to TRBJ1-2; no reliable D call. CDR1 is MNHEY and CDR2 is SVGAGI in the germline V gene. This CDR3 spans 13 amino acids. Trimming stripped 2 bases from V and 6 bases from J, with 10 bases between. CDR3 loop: CASSYRPFHGYTF. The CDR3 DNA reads TGTGCCAGCAGTTACCGGCCTTTCCATGGCTACACCTTC.

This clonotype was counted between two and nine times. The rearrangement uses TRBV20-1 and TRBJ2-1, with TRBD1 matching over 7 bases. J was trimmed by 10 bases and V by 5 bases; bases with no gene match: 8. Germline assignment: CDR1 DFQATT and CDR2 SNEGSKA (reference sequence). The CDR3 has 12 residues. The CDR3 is CSASNLDREQFF. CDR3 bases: TGCAGTGCTTCTAACCTGGACAGGGAGCAGTTCTTC.

The CDR3 loop is CSAAQGGRSSYEQYF. CDR3 nucleotide sequence: TGCAGTGCTGCCCAGGGCGGGAGGAGCTCCTACGAGCAGTACTTC. This rearrangement joins TRBV20-1 to TRBJ2-7; 8 positions agree with TRBD2. Germline loops: CDR1 DFQATT, CDR2 SNEGSKA (reference sequence). The CDR3 contains 15 residues. V dropped 5 bases and J dropped 0; count of bases not matched to a gene: 9.

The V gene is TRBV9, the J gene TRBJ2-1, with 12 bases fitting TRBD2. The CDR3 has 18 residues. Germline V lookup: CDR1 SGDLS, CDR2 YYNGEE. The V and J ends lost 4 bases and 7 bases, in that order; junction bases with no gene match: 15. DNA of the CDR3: TGTGCCAGCAGCCTCCGAGTCCAGACTAGCGGGAGCGTGAATGAGCAGTTCTTC. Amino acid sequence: CASSLRVQTSGSVNEQFF.

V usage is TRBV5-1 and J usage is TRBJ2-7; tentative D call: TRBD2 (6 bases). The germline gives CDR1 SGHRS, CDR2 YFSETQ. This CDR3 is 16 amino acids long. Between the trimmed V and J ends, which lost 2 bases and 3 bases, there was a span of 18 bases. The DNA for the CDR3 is TGCGCCAGCAGCTTTGACCCTGGGGGGAGGAACTACGAGCAGTACTTC. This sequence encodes CASSFDPGGRNYEQYF.

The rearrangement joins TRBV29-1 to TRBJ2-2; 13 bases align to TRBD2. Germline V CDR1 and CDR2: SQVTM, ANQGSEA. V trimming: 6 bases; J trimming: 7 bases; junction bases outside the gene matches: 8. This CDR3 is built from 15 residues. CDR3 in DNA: TGCAGCGTGACCCCGGGACTAGCGGGACACGGGGAGCTGTTTTTT. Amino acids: CSVTPGLAGHGELFF.

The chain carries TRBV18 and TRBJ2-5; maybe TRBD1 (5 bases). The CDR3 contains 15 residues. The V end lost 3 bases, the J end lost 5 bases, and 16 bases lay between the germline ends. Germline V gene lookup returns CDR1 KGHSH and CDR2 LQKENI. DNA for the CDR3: TGTGCCAGCTCACCCCCTTCAGGGTTCGGCGAGACCCAGTACTTC. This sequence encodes CASSPPSGFGETQYF.

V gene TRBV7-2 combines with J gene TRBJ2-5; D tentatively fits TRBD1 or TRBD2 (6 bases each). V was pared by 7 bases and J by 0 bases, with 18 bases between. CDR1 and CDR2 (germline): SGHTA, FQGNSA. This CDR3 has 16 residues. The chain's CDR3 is CASTRGQGRYQETQYF. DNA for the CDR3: TGTGCCAGCACCCGGGGGCAGGGTCGGTACCAAGAGACCCAGTACTTC.

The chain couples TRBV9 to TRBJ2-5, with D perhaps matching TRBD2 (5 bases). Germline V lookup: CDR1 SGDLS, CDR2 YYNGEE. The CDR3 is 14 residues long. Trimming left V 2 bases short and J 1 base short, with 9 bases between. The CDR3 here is CASSVRDAQETQYF. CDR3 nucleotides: TGTGCCAGCAGCGTCCGGGATGCCCAAGAGACCCAGTACTTC.

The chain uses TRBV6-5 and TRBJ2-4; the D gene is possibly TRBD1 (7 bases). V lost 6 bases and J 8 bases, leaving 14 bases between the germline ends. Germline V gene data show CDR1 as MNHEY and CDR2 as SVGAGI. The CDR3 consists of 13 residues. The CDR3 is CASRTTGTDIQYF. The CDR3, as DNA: TGTGCCAGCAGAACGACAGGGACTGACATTCAGTACTTC.

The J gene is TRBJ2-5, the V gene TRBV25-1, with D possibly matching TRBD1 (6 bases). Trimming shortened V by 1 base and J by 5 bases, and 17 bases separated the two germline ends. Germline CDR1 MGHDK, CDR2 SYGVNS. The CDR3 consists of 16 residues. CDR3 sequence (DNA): TGTGCCAGCAGTGAATCGGCAGGGGACCCTCGGGAGACCCAGTACTTC. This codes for CASSESAGDPRETQYF.

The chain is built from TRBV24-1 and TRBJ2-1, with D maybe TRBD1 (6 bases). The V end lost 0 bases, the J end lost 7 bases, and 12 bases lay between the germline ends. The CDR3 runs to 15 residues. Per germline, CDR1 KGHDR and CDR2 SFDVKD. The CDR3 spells CATSDLQQGGNEQFF. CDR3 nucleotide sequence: TGTGCCACCAGTGATTTGCAACAGGGTGGTAATGAGCAGTTCTTC.

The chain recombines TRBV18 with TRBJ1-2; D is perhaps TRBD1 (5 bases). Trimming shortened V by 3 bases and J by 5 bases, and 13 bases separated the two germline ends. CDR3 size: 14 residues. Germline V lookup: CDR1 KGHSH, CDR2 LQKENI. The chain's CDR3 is CASSPDSARYGYTF. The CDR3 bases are TGTGCCAGCTCACCCGACAGTGCCCGATATGGCTACACCTTC.

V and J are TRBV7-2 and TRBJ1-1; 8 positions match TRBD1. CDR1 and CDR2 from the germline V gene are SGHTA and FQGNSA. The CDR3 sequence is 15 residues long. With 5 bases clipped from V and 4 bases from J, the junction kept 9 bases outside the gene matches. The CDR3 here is CASSPTGTGRTEAFF. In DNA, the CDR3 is TGTGCCAGCAGCCCTACAGGGACAGGTCGCACTGAAGCTTTCTTT.

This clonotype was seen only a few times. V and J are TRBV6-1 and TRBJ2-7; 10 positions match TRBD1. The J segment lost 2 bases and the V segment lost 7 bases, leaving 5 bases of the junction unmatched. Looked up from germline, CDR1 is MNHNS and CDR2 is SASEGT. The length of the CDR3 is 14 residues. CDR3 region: CASTRQGAPYEQYF. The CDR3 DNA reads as TGTGCCAGCACTAGACAGGGGGCTCCCTACGAGCAGTACTTC.

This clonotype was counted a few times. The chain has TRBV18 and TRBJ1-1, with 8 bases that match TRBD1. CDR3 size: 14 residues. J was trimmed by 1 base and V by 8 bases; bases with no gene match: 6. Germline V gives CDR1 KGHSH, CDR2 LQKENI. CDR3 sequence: CASTAGTGNTEAFF. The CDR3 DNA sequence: TGTGCCAGCACGGCCGGGACAGGGAACACTGAAGCTTTCTTT.

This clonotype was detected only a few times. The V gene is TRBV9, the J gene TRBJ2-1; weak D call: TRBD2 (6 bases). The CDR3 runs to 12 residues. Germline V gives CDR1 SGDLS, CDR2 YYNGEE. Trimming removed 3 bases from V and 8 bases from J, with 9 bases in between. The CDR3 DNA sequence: TGTGCCAGCAGCGAGGTAGCGGATGAGCAGTTCTTC. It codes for CASSEVADEQFF.

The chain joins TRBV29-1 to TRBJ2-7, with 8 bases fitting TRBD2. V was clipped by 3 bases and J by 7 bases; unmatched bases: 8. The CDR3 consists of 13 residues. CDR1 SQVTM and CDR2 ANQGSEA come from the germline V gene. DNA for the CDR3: TGCAGCGTTGAGCCGGGAGGGCCCGGAGAGCAGTACTTC. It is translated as CSVEPGGPGEQYF.

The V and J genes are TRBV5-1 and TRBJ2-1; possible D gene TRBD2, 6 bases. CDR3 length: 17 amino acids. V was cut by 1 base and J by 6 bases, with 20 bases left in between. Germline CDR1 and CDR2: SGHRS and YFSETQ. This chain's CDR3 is CASSLTETSRGINEQFF. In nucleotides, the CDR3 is TGCGCCAGCAGCTTGACCGAGACATCCCGGGGGATCAATGAGCAGTTCTTC.

The CDR3 DNA reads TGCGCCAGCAGCCAAGGTCAGGGTTTTGGAAACACCATATATTTT. Its protein product is CASSQGQGFGNTIYF. V is TRBV4-3 and J is TRBJ1-3, with D possibly TRBD1 on 5 matching bases. CDR1 is LGHNA, CDR2 YSLEER, per germline. CDR3 length: 15 amino acids. The V end was cut by 1 base, the J end by 3 bases, with 10 bases between.

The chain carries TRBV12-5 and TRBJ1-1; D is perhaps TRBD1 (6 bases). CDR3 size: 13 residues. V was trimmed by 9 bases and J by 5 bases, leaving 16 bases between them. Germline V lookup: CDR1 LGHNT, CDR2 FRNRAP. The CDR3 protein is CAREGPGATEAFF. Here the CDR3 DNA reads TGTGCTAGGGAAGGTCCGGGGGCGACTGAAGCTTTCTTT.

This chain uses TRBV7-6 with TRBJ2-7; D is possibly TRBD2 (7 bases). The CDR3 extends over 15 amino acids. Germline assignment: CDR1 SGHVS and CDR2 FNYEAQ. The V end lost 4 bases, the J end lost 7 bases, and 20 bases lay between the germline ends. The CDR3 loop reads CASSSTGTNLREQYF. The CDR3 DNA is TGTGCCAGCAGCTCCACAGGGACTAACCTACGAGAGCAGTACTTC.

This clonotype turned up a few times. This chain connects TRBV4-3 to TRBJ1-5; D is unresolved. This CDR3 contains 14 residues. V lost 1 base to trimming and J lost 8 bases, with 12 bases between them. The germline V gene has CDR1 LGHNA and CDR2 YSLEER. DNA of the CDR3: TGCGCCAGCAGCCAAGCGTCCCGGGATAAGCCCCAGCATTTT. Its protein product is CASSQASRDKPQHF.

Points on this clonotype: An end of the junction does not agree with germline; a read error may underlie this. CDR3 in DNA: TGCTGTGCTAGAGCTGGGTTGAGCGGGAGGGCATCCGGGGAGCTGTTTTTT. Translated, it gives CCARAGLSGRASGELFF. This chain joins TRBV20-1 and TRBJ2-2; TRBD2 matches at 10 bases. Germline V CDR1 and CDR2: DFQATT, SNEGSKA (reference sequence). The CDR3 is made up of 17 amino acids.